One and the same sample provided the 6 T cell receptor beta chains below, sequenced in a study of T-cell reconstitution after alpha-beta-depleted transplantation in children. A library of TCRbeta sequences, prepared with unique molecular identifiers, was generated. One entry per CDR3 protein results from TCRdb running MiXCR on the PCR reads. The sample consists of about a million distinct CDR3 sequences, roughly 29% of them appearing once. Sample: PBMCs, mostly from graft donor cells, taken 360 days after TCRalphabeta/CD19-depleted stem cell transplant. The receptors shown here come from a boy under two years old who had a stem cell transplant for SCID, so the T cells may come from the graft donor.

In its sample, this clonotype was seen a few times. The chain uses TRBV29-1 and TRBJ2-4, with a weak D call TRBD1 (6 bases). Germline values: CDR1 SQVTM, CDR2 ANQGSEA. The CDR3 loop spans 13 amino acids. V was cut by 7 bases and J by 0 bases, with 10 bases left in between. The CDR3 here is CSGTELAKNIQYF. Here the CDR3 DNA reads TGCAGCGGGACAGAACTAGCCAAAAACATTCAGTACTTC.

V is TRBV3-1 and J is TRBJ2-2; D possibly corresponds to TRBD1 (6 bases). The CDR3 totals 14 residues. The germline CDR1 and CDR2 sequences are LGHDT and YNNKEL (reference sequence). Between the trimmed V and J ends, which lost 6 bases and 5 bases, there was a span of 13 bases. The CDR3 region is CASSPFRGTGELFF. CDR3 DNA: TGTGCCAGCAGTCCATTCAGGGGAACCGGGGAGCTGTTTTTT.

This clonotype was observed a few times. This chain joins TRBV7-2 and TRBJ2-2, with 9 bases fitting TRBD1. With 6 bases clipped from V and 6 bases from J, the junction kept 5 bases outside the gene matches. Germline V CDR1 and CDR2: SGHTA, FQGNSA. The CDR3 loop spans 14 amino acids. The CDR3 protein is CASRGQGTAGELFF. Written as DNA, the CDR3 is TGTGCCAGCAGGGGACAGGGAACGGCCGGGGAGCTGTTTTTT.

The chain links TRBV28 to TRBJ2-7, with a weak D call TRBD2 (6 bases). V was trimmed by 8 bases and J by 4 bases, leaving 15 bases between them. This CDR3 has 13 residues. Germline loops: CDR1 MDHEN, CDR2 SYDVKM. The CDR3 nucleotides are TGTGCCAGCGGCCTGGGAGGATCTTACGAGCAGTACTTC. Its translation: CASGLGGSYEQYF.

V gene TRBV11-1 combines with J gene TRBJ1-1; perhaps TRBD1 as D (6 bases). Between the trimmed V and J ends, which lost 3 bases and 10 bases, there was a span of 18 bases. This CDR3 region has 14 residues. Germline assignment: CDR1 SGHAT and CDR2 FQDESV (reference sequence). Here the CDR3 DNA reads TGTGCCAGCAGCTTTTACAGGGTCGATGGTGGAGCTTTCTTT. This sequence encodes CASSFYRVDGGAFF.

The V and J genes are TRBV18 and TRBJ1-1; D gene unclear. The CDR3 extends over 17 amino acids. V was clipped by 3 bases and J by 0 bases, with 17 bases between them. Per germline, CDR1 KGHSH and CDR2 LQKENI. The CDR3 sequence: CASSPFAVRAMNTEAFF. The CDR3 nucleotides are TGTGCCAGCTCACCCTTCGCCGTTCGAGCTATGAACACTGAAGCTTTCTTT.